This T cell receptor (beta chain) comes out of a study of T cell responses to AZD1222 COVID-19 vaccine (dated by TCRdb to about 2021). Study-level background: TCR sequencing was performed for about 240 trial participants, of whom 207 were given two doses of AZD1222 and approximately 25 were given two doses of MenACWY control vaccine. Trial participants were enrolled by age into 18-55, 56-69 and 70-plus year subgroups, with about 150, 28 and 57 TCR-sequenced participants respectively. Overall study outcomes, separate from this receptor: CD4 TCRs associated with the vaccine covered the entire spike protein, and the dominant responses were in regions 160-218 and 743-854. Participants were mostly white British and included more females than males, and it was suggested by the authors that clonal diversity may have been underestimated. In the small 56-69-year group, the increase in depth fell short of significance, most likely because of low power. Nearly half of unique spike-specific TCRs reportedly recognized epitopes outside regions mutated in the B.1.351 and B.1.1.7 variants. Spike-specific TCR breadth and depth rose significantly after two AZD1222 doses compared with day 0 and with MenACWY recipients. Only five or six AZD1222 recipients were SARS-CoV-2 seropositive at baseline, limiting conclusions about previously exposed vaccinees. Because no day 14 peak-response samples were available, repertoires were characterized only after the peak T cell response.

Based on the germline V gene, the CDR1 and CDR2 sequences are MDHEN and SYDVKM. V and J are truncated by 7 bases and 0 bases respectively, leaving an intervening sequence of 9 bases. There are 13 amino acids in the CDR3, from cysteine to phenylalanine inclusive. The kept DNA is CDR3 alone, 39 bases in frame from the first base. The CDR3 regions of human TCRbeta chains were analyzed by immunosequencing. The original pipeline was this. TCRs in the repertoires were compared against a reference library of SARS-CoV-2-specific TCRs that had been generated with the MIRA antigen-specificity platform. Breadth was defined as the fraction of unique TCRs that were SARS-CoV-2-associated. Depth was defined as the fraction of total T cells that were SARS-CoV-2-associated. Using the MIRA data, every spike-specific TCR was mapped to the spike region that the TCR reacted to and assigned to either a CD4 or a CD8 class. Log10-transformed breadth and depth values were compared by one-way ANOVA with Sidak's multiple comparisons tests. TCRdb limited this immuneACCESS table to in-frame rearrangements with V and J called. A share of clones is missing; checked studies link under half to unresolved V genes, and the rest is unexplained. V and J calls and clone size are as listed in that table; D and trimming were resolved from the DNA. The table for this sample lists approximately 110,000 clones; approximately 90% of them were counted only once. The ten largest clones represent 6.5% of the sample.

The label giving this sample's time point can be read as: about 28 days (+/-7) after the second vaccine dose. AZD1222 recipients with second doses at about 4 weeks or about 12 weeks were pooled, because spike-specific TCR depth and breadth did not differ between schedules. Vaccinee samples were obtained from the UK trials COV001 and COV002, which included a single-blind randomized controlled phase 2/3 trial of AZD1222 (ChAdOx1 nCoV-19) in healthy adults. For TCRbeta chain sequencing, PBMC samples were collected from trial participants at day 0 and at day 28 after the second dose. As concerns this clone: What antigen it recognizes has not been identified. Per-nucleotide qualities are absent, and no much larger clonotype sits a single base away.

The source of this sequence is an adult who received the AZD1222 COVID-19 vaccine. The V and J segments used are TRBV28 and TRBJ1-2, with no confident D gene call. Sequenced here: peripheral blood, sampled 28 days after the second AZD1222 dose. The CDR3 here reads CASTITTNYGYTF. The nucleotide sequence is TGTGCCAGCACCATTACAACTAACTATGGCTACACCTTC.